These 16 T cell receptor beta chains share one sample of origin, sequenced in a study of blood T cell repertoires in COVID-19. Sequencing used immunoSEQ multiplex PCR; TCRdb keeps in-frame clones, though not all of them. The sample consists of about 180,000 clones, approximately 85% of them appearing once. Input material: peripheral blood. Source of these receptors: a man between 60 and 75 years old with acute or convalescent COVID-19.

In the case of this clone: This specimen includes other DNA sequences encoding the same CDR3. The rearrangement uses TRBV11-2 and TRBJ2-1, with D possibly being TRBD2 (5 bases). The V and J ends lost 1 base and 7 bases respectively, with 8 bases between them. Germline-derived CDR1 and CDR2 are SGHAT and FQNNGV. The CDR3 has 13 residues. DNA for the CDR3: TGTGCCAGCAGCTTAGGACTACTGAATGAGCAGTTCTTC. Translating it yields CASSLGLLNEQFF. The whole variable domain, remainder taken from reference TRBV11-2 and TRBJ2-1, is EAGVAQSPRYKIIEKRQSVAFWCNPISGHATLYWYQQILGQGPKLLIQFQNNGVVDDSQLPKDRFSAERLKGVDSTLKIQPAKLEDSAVYLCASSLGLLNEQFFGPGTRLTVL.

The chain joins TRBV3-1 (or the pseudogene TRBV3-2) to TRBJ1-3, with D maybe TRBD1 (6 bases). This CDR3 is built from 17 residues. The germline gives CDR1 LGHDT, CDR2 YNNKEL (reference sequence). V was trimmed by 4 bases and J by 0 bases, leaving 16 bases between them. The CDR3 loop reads CASSLGGQFLSGNTIYF. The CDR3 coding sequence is TGTGCCAGCAGCCTGGGGGGGCAGTTTCTCTCTGGAAACACCATATATTTT.

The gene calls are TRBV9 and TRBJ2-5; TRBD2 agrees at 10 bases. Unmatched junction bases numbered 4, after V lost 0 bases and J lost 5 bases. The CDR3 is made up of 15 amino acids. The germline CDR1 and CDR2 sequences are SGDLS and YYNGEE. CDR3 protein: CASSVDEREGETQYF. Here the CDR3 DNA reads TGTGCCAGCAGCGTAGATGAGCGGGAGGGTGAGACCCAGTACTTC.

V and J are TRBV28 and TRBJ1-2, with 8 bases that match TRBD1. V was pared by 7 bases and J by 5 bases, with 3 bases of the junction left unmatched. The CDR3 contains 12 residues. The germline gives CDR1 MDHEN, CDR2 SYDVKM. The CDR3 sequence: CASTGTGYGYTF. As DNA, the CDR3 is TGTGCCAGCACCGGGACAGGATATGGCTACACCTTC.

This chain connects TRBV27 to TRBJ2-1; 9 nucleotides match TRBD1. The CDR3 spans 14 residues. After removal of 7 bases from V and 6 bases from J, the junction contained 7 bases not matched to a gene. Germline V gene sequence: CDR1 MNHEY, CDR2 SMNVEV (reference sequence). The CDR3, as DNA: TGTGCCAGCACCCGGGACAGGGCCGGCAATGAGCAGTTCTTC. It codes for CASTRDRAGNEQFF.

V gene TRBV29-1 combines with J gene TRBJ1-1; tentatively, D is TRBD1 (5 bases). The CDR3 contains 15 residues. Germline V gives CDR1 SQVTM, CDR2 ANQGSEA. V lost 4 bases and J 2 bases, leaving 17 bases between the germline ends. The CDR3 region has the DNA TGCAGCGTTGCTTATGGGGCAGCTGCTAACACTGAAGCTTTCTTT. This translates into CSVAYGAAANTEAFF.

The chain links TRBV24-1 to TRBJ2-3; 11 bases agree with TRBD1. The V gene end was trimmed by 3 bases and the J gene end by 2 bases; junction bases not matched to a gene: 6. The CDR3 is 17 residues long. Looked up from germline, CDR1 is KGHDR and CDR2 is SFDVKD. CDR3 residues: CATSDPGQGAYTDTQYF. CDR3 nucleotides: TGTGCCACCAGTGATCCCGGACAGGGGGCTTACACAGATACGCAGTATTTT.

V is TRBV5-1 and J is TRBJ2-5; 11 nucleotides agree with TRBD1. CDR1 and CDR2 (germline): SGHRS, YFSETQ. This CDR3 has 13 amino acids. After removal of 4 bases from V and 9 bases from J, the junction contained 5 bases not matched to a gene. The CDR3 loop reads CASSQGQGESQYF. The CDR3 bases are TGCGCCAGCAGCCAGGGACAGGGGGAGTCCCAGTACTTC.

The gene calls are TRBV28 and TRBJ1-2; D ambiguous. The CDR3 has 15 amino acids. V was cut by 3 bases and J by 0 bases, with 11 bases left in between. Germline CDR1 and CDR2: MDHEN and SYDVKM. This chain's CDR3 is CASSFFRLANYGYTF. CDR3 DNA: TGTGCCAGCAGTTTCTTCCGGTTAGCTAACTATGGCTACACCTTC.

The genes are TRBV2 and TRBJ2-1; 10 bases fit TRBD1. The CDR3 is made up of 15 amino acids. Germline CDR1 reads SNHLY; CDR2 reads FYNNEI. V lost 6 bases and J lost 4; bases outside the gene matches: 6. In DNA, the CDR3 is TGTGCCAGCAGGGCGGGGACAGGGGATTACAATGAGCAGTTCTTC. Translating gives CASRAGTGDYNEQFF.

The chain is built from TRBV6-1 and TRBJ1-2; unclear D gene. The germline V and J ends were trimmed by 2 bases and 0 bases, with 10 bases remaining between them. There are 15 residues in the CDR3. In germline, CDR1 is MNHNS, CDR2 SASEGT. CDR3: CASSETLRTNYGYTF. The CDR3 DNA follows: TGTGCCAGCAGTGAAACTTTGAGGACTAACTATGGCTACACCTTC.

As DNA, the CDR3 is TGTGCCAGCAGCTTGACAGGGTCAACCGTGAACACTGAAGCTTTCTTT. The encoded protein is CASSLTGSTVNTEAFF. The chain employs TRBV5-4 and TRBJ1-1, with D maybe TRBD1 (6 bases). This CDR3 is built from 16 residues. From germline, CDR1 is SGHNT and CDR2 YYREEE (reference sequence). Trimming stripped 1 base from V and 0 bases from J, with 13 bases between. The full variable domain, completed using reference TRBV5-4 and TRBJ1-1, is ETGVTQSPTHLIKTRGQQVTLRCSSQSGHNTVSWYQQALGQGPQFIFQYYREEENGRGNFPPRFSGLQFPNYSSELNVNALELDDSALYLCASSLTGSTVNTEAFFGQGTRLTVV.

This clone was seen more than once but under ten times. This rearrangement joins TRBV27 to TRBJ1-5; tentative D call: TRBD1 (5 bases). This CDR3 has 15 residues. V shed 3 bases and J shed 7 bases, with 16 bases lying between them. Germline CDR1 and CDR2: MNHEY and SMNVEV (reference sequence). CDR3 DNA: TGTGCCAGCAGTTTGTTGTGGGGCATAAACCAGCCCCAGCATTTT. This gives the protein CASSLLWGINQPQHF.

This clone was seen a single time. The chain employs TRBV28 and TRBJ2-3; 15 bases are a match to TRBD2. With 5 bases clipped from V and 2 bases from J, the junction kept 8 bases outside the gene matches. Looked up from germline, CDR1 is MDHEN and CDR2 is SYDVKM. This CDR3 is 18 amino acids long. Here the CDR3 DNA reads TGTGCCAGCAGTGCAGGACTAGCGGGAGGGCCCTACACAGATACGCAGTATTTT. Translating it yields CASSAGLAGGPYTDTQYF. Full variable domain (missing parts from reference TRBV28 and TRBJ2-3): DVKVTQSSRYLVKRTGEKVFLECVQDMDHENMFWYRQDPGLGLRLIYFSYDVKMKEKGDIPEGYSVSREKKERFSLILESASTNQTSMYLCASSAGLAGGPYTDTQYFGPGTRLTVL.

CDR3 sequence (DNA): TGTGCCTGGAAGGGACAGTACTCTGGGGCCAACGTCCTGACTTTC. This sequence encodes CAWKGQYSGANVLTF. V usage is TRBV30 and J usage is TRBJ2-6; 7 bases line up with TRBD1. Trimming at V came to 4 bases and at J to 0 bases, leaving 3 bases not matched to a gene. Germline lookup yields CDR1 GTSNPN and CDR2 SVGIG (reference sequence). This CDR3 comprises 15 residues.

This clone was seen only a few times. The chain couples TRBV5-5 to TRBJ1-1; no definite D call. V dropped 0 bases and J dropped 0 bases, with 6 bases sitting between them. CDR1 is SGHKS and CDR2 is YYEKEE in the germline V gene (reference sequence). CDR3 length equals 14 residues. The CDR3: CASSLARLNTEAFF. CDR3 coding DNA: TGTGCCAGCAGCTTGGCCAGGTTGAACACTGAAGCTTTCTTT.